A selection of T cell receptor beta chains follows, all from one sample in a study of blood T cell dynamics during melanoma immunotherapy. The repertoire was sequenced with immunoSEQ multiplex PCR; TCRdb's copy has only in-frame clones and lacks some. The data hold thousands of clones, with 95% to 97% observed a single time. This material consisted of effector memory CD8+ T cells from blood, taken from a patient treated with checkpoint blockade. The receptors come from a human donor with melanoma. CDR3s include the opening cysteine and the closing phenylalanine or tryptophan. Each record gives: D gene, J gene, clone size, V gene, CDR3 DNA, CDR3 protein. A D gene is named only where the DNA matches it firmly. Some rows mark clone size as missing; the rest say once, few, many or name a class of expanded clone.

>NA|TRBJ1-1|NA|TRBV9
TGTGCCAGCAGCCCCCGGGGGGGTGTAGGAACTGAAGCTTTCTTT
CASSPRGGVGTEAFF
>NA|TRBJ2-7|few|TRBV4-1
TGCGCCAGCAGCCAAGTAGGCAGTGTCTACGAGCAGTACTTC
CASSQVGSVYEQYF
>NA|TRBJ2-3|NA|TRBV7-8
TGTGCCAGCAGCTCGTCCGGTAAAAATACGCAGTATTTT
CASSSSGKNTQYF
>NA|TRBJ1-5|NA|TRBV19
TGTGCCAGTAGGGGACGGGATTTCAATCAGCCCCAGCATTTT
CASRGRDFNQPQHF
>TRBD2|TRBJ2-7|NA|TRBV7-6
TGTGCCAGCACCTGGGGGGGAGAGAGCTACGAGCAGTACTTC
CASTWGGESYEQYF
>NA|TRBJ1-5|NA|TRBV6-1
TGTGCCAGCAGTGACAGGTTCCGAAGCAATCAGCCCCAGCATTTT
CASSDRFRSNQPQHF
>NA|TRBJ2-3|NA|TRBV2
TGTGCCAGCAGTGGGGGCTCAGATACGCAGTATTTT
CASSGGSDTQYF
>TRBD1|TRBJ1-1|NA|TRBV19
TGTGCCAGTAGTGCAGGGGGCGCGGGAGCTTTCTTT
CASSAGGAGAFF
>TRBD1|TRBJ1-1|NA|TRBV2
TGTGCCAGCAGAAACAGGCTCAGAAACCCCGGGACAGGGGCTTTGAACACTGAAGCTTTCTTT
CASRNRLRNPGTGALNTEAFF
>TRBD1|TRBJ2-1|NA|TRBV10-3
TGTGCCATACCGGGACAGGGGGCCAATGAGCAGTTCTTC
CAIPGQGANEQFF
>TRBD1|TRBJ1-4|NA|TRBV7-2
TGTGCCAGCAGTACCGGACAGGGAATTAATGAAAAACTGTTTTTT
CASSTGQGINEKLFF
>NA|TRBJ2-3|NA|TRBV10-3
TGTGCCATCAATCCAGCGGCGAGCACAGATACGCAGTATTTT
CAINPAASTDTQYF
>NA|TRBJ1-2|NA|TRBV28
TGTGCCAGCAGTTTCACCTCGGACAGAATCTATGGCTACACCTTC
CASSFTSDRIYGYTF
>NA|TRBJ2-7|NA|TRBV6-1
TGTGCCAGCACTCCCACGGGACGGCCCTACGAGCAGTACTTC
CASTPTGRPYEQYF
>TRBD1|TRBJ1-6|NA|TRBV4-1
TGCGCCAGCAGCCGGACAGGGGGTTATAATTCACCCCTCCACTTT
CASSRTGGYNSPLHF
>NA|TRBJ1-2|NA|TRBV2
TGTGCCAGCAGTACAGGTGACAGATATGGCTACACCTTC
CASSTGDRYGYTF
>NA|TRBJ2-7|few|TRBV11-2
TGTGCCAGCAGCTTAGATATTGGTACCTACGAGCAGTACTTC
CASSLDIGTYEQYF
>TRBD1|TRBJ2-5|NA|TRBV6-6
TGTGCCAGCAAAGACAGGGGTCGACAAGAGACCCAGTACTTC
CASKDRGRQETQYF
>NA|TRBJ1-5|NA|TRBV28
TGTGCCAGCAGTCCCAAATGGGGGTCGGGCAATCAGCCCCAGCATTTT
CASSPKWGSGNQPQHF
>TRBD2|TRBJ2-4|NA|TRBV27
TGTGCCAGCAGTAGGGGAGCAGCGGGACTAGCCAAAAACATTCAGTACTTC
CASSRGAAGLAKNIQYF
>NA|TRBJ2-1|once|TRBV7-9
TGTGCCAGCAGCCCCCCCAGTGTAGGTGGCGAGCAGTTCTTC
CASSPPSVGGEQFF
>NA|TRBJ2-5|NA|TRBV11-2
TGTGCCAGCTTCCAGGCCGGCAGCCGACAAGAGACCCAGTACTTC
CASFQAGSRQETQYF
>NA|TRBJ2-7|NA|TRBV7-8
TGTGCCAGCAGCCTAGGGGGGGACTCATACTACGAGCAGTACTTC
CASSLGGDSYYEQYF
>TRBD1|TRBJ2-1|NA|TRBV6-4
TGTGCCAGCAGTAGTTCGGGGGACAGGGTAGGCAATGAGCAGTTCTTC
CASSSSGDRVGNEQFF
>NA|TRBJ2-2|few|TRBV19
TGTGCCAGCCGAGCCGGGGAGCTGTTTTTT
CASRAGELFF
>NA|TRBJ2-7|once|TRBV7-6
TGTGCCAGCAGCCCCGGACGGAACCTCTACGAGCAGTACTTC
CASSPGRNLYEQYF
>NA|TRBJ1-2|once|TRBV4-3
TGCGCCAGCAGCCAAGATCTAGACCGCAGCCTCGTATTCTATGGCTACACCTTC
CASSQDLDRSLVFYGYTF
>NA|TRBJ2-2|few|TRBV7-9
TGTGCCAGACGGGGGAACACCGGGGAGCTGTTTTTT
CARRGNTGELFF
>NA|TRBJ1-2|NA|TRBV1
TGCACCAGCAGCCAAGAACAAATTGGCTACACCTTC
CTSSQEQIGYTF